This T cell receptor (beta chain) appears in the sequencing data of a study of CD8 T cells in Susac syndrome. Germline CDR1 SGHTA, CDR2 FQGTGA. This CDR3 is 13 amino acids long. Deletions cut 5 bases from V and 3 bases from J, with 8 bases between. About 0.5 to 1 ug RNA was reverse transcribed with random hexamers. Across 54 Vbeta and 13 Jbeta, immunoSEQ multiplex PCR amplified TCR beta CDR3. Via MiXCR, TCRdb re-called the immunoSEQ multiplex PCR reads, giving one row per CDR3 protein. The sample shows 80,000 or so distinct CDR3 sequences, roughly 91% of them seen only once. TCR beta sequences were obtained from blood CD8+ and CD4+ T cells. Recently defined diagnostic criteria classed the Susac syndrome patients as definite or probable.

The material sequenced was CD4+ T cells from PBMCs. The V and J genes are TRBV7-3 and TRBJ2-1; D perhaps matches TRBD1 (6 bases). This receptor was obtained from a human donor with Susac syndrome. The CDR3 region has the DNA TGTGCCAGCAGCGCGGACAGCTACAATGAGCAGTTCTTC. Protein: CASSADSYNEQFF.